The table lists the clone carrying this T cell receptor beta chain with many counts. Its target is not known. Sequenced by immunoSEQ multiplex PCR; TCRdb stores in-frame clones only, minus some. Sampling found 40,000 to 45,000 clones, none seen once. The data belong to a study of T cell clonality in common variable immunodeficiency. Study-wide findings and caveats: What drives increased CVID clonality needs T cell subpopulation sequencing.

The clonotype was recovered from a person between 18 and 75 years old in good health. The source material was peripheral blood mononuclear cells.

The CDR3 DNA, read in part, is TGCGCCAGCAGCCCCGGGGGAGGGGAGAACACTGAA. This gives the protein CASSPGGGENTE. The complete CDR3 protein is CASSPGGGENTEAFF. The chain has TRBV5-1 and TRBJ1-1; possible D gene TRBD1, 5 bases. The read finishes 3 residues shy of the CDR3 end, and the germline J gene is used to complete it. Germline values: CDR1 SGHRS, CDR2 YFSETQ. Trimming removed 4 bases at V and 1 base at J, with 14 bases between. The CDR3 consists of 15 residues.